This entry is about one TCR beta chain. The repertoire was sequenced with immunoSEQ multiplex PCR; TCRdb's copy has only in-frame clones and lacks some. The profile shows about 65,000 clones, roughly 92% of them singletons. The data are from a study of blood T cell repertoires in COVID-19. Study-level background: The United States, Italy and Spain provided the acute and convalescent COVID-19 samples.

CDR1 and CDR2 from the germline V gene are SGDLS and YYNGEE. The CDR3 consists of 15 residues. J lost 2 bases, V lost 3 bases, and 1 base had no gene match. The rearrangement links TRBV9 to TRBJ2-1; 11 bases map to TRBD2. Material for sequencing was peripheral blood. This sequence was found in a man aged 65 to 79 with active COVID-19. CDR3 sequence (DNA): TGTGCCAGCAGCGATAGCGGGGGGGCCTACAATGAGCAGTTCTTC. As protein: CASSDSGGAYNEQFF.